Described below is a single T cell receptor beta chain sequence and its context. CDR3 length equals 14 residues. The germline CDR1 and CDR2 sequences are MNHEY and SVGAGI. The trim removed 4 bases at V and 12 bases at J, leaving 15 bases unmatched. This record comes from a study of shared clonotypes between healthy human individuals. Produced via immunoSEQ multiplex PCR; TCRdb's table is partial and in-frame only. The repertoire holds approximately 1,000,000 clones, approximately 80% seen once, with approximately 0.5% in the top ten. V gene TRBV6-5 combines with J gene TRBJ2-7, with 7 bases that match TRBD2. Sequencing used memory CD4+ T cells from PBMCs. Subset meaning: CD45RA-negative fraction. This receptor was identified in a man aged 18 to 35 in good health. Some clones in this sample may be carry-over from other donors' samples. The CDR3 here is CASSSALSSGPRYF. The CDR3 DNA follows: TGTGCCAGCAGTTCGGCCTTATCTAGCGGTCCGCGGTACTTC.